The source of this T cell receptor beta chain is a study of cytomegalovirus exposure and HLA in healthy donors. Donors were drawn from the roughly 110-subject validation cohort, separate from the approximately 680-subject first cohort. Whole-study results and caveats: It was found in a later analysis that first-cohort TCR clusters tended to co-occur in the 130 or so validation repertoires. Usually a TCR sequence was rare, but some public TCRs were found in many donors.

Points on this clone: Its antigen is currently unknown.

Method: immunoSEQ multiplex PCR; TCRdb's copy keeps in-frame clones and lacks some. The table includes about 250,000 clones, 87% detected once. Sequenced input: PBMCs. The sequence came from a young man in good health and CMV-seropositive.

CDR3: CASSLAPGQGDYGYTF. The CDR3 nucleotides are TGTGCCAGCAGCTTGGCACCGGGACAGGGAGACTATGGCTACACCTTC. This chain links TRBV5-5 with TRBJ1-2, with 9 nucleotides matching TRBD1. V lost 0 bases and J lost 3; bases outside the gene matches: 6. Germline assignment: CDR1 SGHKS and CDR2 YYEKEE (reference sequence). This CDR3 has 16 amino acids.